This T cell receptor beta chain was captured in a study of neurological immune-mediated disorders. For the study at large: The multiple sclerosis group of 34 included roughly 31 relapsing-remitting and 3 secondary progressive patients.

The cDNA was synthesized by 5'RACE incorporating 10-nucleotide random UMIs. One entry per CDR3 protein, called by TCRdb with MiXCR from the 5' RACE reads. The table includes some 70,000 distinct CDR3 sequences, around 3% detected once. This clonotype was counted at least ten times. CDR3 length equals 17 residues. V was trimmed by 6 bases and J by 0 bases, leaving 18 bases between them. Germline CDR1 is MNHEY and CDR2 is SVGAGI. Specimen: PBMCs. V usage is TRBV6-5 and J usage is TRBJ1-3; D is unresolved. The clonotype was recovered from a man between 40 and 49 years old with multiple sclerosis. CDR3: CASSSPDRLSSGNTIYF. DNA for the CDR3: TGTGCCAGCAGCTCGCCCGACCGCCTAAGCTCTGGAAACACCATATATTTT.